The 21 T cell receptor beta chains given below trace back to one sample, sequenced in a study of T cells expressing NK-cell markers. TCRdb reprocessed the 5' RACE reads, with one entry per CDR3 protein and no DNA. This sample's table has about 110,000 distinct CDR3 sequences. Sequenced: blood T cells: a sorted CD56 or NKG2C T cell subset, CD4+ or CD8+ T cells, or bulk PBMC T cells (not recorded which). These receptors all stem from a woman aged 18-70 years in good health.

The V call is TRBV4-3, the J call TRBJ2-2. The germline V gene has CDR1 LGHNA and CDR2 YSLEER. The length of the CDR3 is 14 residues. The chain's CDR3 is CASSQVELTGELFF.

The chain has TRBV9 and TRBJ2-7; there is no DNA to check the TCRdb D call of TRBD2. Per germline, CDR1 SGDLS and CDR2 YYNGEE. The CDR3 consists of 14 residues. The CDR3 sequence is CASSAGTSAYEQYF.

The chain recombines TRBV27 with TRBJ2-7; TCRdb outputs TRBD1, but without DNA this stays unchecked. This CDR3 has 13 amino acids. CDR1 MNHEY and CDR2 SMNVEV come from the germline V gene (reference sequence). CDR3 loop: CASSPGQHYEQYF.

The chain carries TRBV12-3 or TRBV12-4 and TRBJ2-1. This CDR3 region has 15 residues. CDR3 sequence: CASSPIDHPYNEQFF.

This CDR3 is CASSQGVGHTDTQYF. V gene TRBV3-1 combines with J gene TRBJ2-3. The CDR3 covers 15 residues. Germline V CDR1 and CDR2: LGHDT, YNNKEL (reference sequence).

J is TRBJ2-3 and V is TRBV7-6; TCRdb's D gene call, TRBD2, goes unchecked for lack of DNA. This CDR3 contains 15 residues. CDR1 is SGHVS and CDR2 is FNYEAQ in the germline V gene. The CDR3: CASSLIPEEGDTQYF.

V is TRBV6-6 and J is TRBJ2-5; without DNA, the TCRdb call of TRBD1 cannot be checked. Germline V CDR1 and CDR2: MNHNY, SVGAGI (reference sequence). This CDR3 is 11 amino acids long. CDR3 loop: CATGQQETQYF.

CDR3 in amino acids: CASSFTKQDYYGYTF. V and J are TRBV12-3 or TRBV12-4 and TRBJ1-2; no DNA is available, so the TRBD1 call from TCRdb remains unchecked. The CDR3 is 15 residues long.

The V call is TRBV4-3, the J call TRBJ1-2; TCRdb names TRBD1, which stays unverified in the absence of DNA. The CDR3 is made up of 15 amino acids. The V gene's germline CDR1 is LGHNA and CDR2 YSLEER. The CDR3 region is CASSQWDRGGYGYTF.

The chain links TRBV6-5 to TRBJ2-2. The CDR3 spans 13 residues. Per the germline V gene, CDR1 is MNHEY and CDR2 is SVGAGI. The CDR3 protein is CASSYANTGELFF.

This chain uses TRBV6-2 or TRBV6-3 with TRBJ1-1; the TCRdb D gene call, TRBD1, has no DNA to confirm it. There are 12 residues in the CDR3. The germline V gene encodes CDR1 MNHEY and CDR2 SVGEGT. CDR3 sequence: CASSADRLEAFF.

The chain combines TRBV9 with TRBJ2-1. This CDR3 contains 13 residues. CDR1 and CDR2 (germline): SGDLS, YYNGEE. The CDR3 loop reads CASSVDRVNEQFF. The full variable domain, its missing parts supplied by reference TRBV9 and TRBJ2-1, is DSGVTQTPKHLITATGQRVTLRCSPRSGDLSVYWYQQSLDQGLQFLIQYYNGEERAKGNILERFSAQQFPDLHSELNLSSLELGDSALYFCASSVDRVNEQFFGPGTRLTVL.

The rearrangement joins TRBV27 to TRBJ2-5; no DNA is available, so the TRBD2 call from TCRdb remains unchecked. The CDR3 covers 14 residues. CDR1 and CDR2 (germline): MNHEY, SMNVEV (reference sequence). CDR3 residues: CASSLNQREETQYF.

The chain has TRBV7-9 and TRBJ2-1. Per the germline V gene, CDR1 is SEHNR and CDR2 is FQNEAQ (reference sequence). The CDR3 has 12 residues. The CDR3 spells CASSSRRVEQFF. Using reference TRBV7-9 and TRBJ2-1 for the parts outside the CDR3, the full variable domain is DTGVSQNPRHKITKRGQNVTFRCDPISEHNRLYWYRQTLGQGPEFLTYFQNEAQLEKSRLLSDRFSAERPKGSFSTLEIQRTEQGDSAMYLCASSSRRVEQFFGPGTRLTVL.

The chain combines TRBV20-1 with TRBJ2-1; TCRdb's D call, TRBD2, is unchecked because there is no DNA. CDR3 size: 13 residues. From germline, CDR1 is DFQATT and CDR2 SNEGSKA (reference sequence). The CDR3 is CSARLGPYNEQFF.

The rearrangement uses TRBV27 and TRBJ2-2. In germline, CDR1 is MNHEY, CDR2 SMNVEV (reference sequence). The CDR3 has 13 residues. The CDR3 sequence is CASKHSNTGELFF.

This chain's CDR3 is CASNRLAGDYNEQFF. The chain links TRBV2 to TRBJ2-1; TCRdb's D gene call, TRBD2, goes unchecked for lack of DNA. Germline CDR1 reads SNHLY; CDR2 reads FYNNEI. This CDR3 is 15 amino acids long.

The V and J genes are TRBV9 and TRBJ2-1; the TCRdb call, TRBD1, lacks DNA for checking. The V gene's germline CDR1 is SGDLS and CDR2 YYNGEE. The CDR3 sequence is 14 residues long. The CDR3 reads CASSAQGVYNEQFF.

The chain recombines TRBV6-5 with TRBJ2-1; there is no DNA to check the TCRdb D call of TRBD2. Germline-derived CDR1 and CDR2 are MNHEY and SVGAGI. The CDR3 has 16 residues. The CDR3 reads CASSYPTIGEGNEQFF.

This CDR3 is CASSYGPGMLFF. The V call is TRBV7-9, the J call TRBJ2-2. Germline V gives CDR1 SEHNR, CDR2 FQNEAQ (reference sequence). This CDR3 has 12 residues.

The chain combines TRBV5-1 with TRBJ2-3; TCRdb proposes TRBD2, but this gene call is untestable without DNA. This CDR3 is 16 amino acids long. Germline CDR1 and CDR2: SGHRS and YFSETQ. The CDR3 here is CASSLGQGLSTDTQYF.